The 32 T cell receptor beta chains listed next were all sequenced from one sample in a study of blood T cell repertoires in COVID-19. The table came from immunoSEQ multiplex PCR; TCRdb's copy has only in-frame clones and leaves some out. The sample records hundreds of thousands of clones, roughly 85% being singletons. The sequencing sample was made of PBMCs or T cells enriched from blood (not recorded which). The receptors here all came from a woman aged 50 to 60 with acute COVID-19.

The rearrangement links TRBV27 to TRBJ2-2, with 8 bases fitting TRBD2. V shed 3 bases, J shed 5 bases, and the junction held 5 bases outside the gene matches. Germline lookup yields CDR1 MNHEY and CDR2 SMNVEV (reference sequence). The CDR3 sequence is 15 residues long. The CDR3 loop is CASSFGTSVTGELFF. Written as DNA, the CDR3 is TGTGCCAGCAGTTTCGGGACTAGTGTGACCGGGGAGCTGTTTTTT.

This clone has just one count. The chain couples TRBV19 to TRBJ2-5, with a possible D match to TRBD2 (6 bases). The CDR3 covers 17 residues. The germline V gene has CDR1 LNHDA and CDR2 SQIVND (reference sequence). V lost 0 bases to trimming and J lost 5 bases, with 19 bases between them. The CDR3: CASSIEAAGRTWETQYF. The CDR3 DNA is TGTGCCAGTAGTATAGAGGCGGCAGGGAGGACGTGGGAGACCCAGTACTTC.

This clone was picked up a small number of times. J is TRBJ1-2 and V is TRBV30; perhaps TRBD1 as D (5 bases). The germline V and J ends were trimmed by 0 bases and 7 bases, with 21 bases remaining between them. CDR1 and CDR2 from the germline V gene are GTSNPN and SVGIG (reference sequence). The CDR3 is 16 residues long. The CDR3 DNA follows: TGTGCCTGGAGTGTAAAACCCCTCGGGGGGAAAAGTGGCTACACCTTC. It is translated as CAWSVKPLGGKSGYTF.

On this clone itself: Other DNA sequences within the sample encode an identical CDR3. V gene TRBV3-1 (or the pseudogene TRBV3-2) combines with J gene TRBJ2-2, with 8 bases that match TRBD1. After removal of 1 base from V and 2 bases from J, the junction contained 3 bases not matched to a gene. Germline CDR1 LGHDT, CDR2 YNNKEL (reference sequence). The CDR3 runs 16 residues. As DNA, the CDR3 is TGTGCCAGCAGCCAAGGGACAGGGACCAACACCGGGGAGCTGTTTTTT. Translated, it gives CASSQGTGTNTGELFF.

This clone was observed a few times. This chain joins TRBV2 and TRBJ2-1, with 10 positions matching TRBD1. V lost 9 bases and J lost 7; bases outside the gene matches: 12. Per germline, CDR1 SNHLY and CDR2 FYNNEI. This CDR3 has 15 amino acids. The CDR3 is CASRRGTGELNEQFF. The CDR3, as DNA: TGTGCCAGTCGCCGGGGGACAGGGGAGTTAAATGAGCAGTTCTTC.

This rearrangement joins TRBV30 to TRBJ1-5; D unresolved. The CDR3 is 14 amino acids. The ends were cut back, 2 bases at V and 6 bases at J, with 14 bases in the middle. CDR1 GTSNPN and CDR2 SVGIG come from the germline V gene (reference sequence). CDR3 nucleotides: TGTGCCTGGAGTAACCGGGGAGGGATTCAGCCCCAGCATTTT. This sequence encodes CAWSNRGGIQPQHF.

This clone appeared once. This chain uses TRBV30 with TRBJ1-2, with TRBD1 identical over 8 bases. Germline V gene lookup returns CDR1 GTSNPN and CDR2 SVGIG (reference sequence). CDR3 size: 13 residues. The V segment lost 1 base and the J segment 7 bases; nucleotides outside the gene matches: 5. The DNA of the CDR3 is TGTGCCTGGAGTGGCGGGACAGGCGCTGGCTACACCTTC. Encoded protein: CAWSGGTGAGYTF.

This clone occurred a few times. The gene calls are TRBV4-3 and TRBJ1-4, with D possibly being TRBD1 (5 bases). V lost 0 bases, J lost 8 bases, and 16 bases lay in between. CDR3 length: 16 amino acids. CDR1 is LGHNA, CDR2 YSLEER, per germline. DNA of the CDR3: TGCGCCAGCAGCCAAGATGTTTCGGGGCGGGGAGAAAAACTGTTTTTT. Its protein is CASSQDVSGRGEKLFF.

The chain employs TRBV5-5 and TRBJ1-1, with D possibly being TRBD1 (5 bases). Germline CDR1 is SGHKS and CDR2 is YYEKEE (reference sequence). Deletions cut 4 bases from V and 0 bases from J, with 7 bases between. The CDR3 is 13 amino acids. The chain's CDR3 is CASSAQVNTEAFF. The DNA of the CDR3 is TGTGCCAGCAGCGCACAGGTGAACACTGAAGCTTTCTTT.

J is TRBJ1-1 and V is TRBV6-5, with unresolved D. This CDR3 is built from 15 residues. Germline-derived CDR1 and CDR2 are MNHEY and SVGAGI. Trimming removed 6 bases from V and 1 base from J, with 15 bases in between. The CDR3 DNA is TGTGCCAGCAGCTCGGTTTCTCTCCAGAACACTGAAGCTTTCTTT. This encodes CASSSVSLQNTEAFF.

The rearrangement uses TRBV3-1 (or the pseudogene TRBV3-2) and TRBJ1-3, with TRBD1 identical over 9 bases. Trimming at V came to 3 bases and at J to 6 bases, leaving 6 bases not matched to a gene. This CDR3 is 15 amino acids long. The germline CDR1 and CDR2 sequences are LGHDT and YNNKEL (reference sequence). CDR3 region: CASSHSGQGINTIYF. The CDR3 DNA follows: TGTGCCAGCAGCCATTCGGGACAGGGAATAAACACCATATATTTT.

In nucleotides, the CDR3 is TGTGCCAGCAGCTTGACGGGGGGGCTAAGTGAGCAGTTCTTC. Its protein product is CASSLTGGLSEQFF. V and J are TRBV11-2 and TRBJ2-1; 8 bases are shared with TRBD2. With V trimmed by 3 bases and J by 9 bases, 7 bases remained unmatched. The CDR3 runs to 14 residues. Germline assignment: CDR1 SGHAT and CDR2 FQNNGV.

V is TRBV12-3 or TRBV12-4 and J is TRBJ2-1; D perhaps matches TRBD2 (5 bases). V was shortened by 2 bases and J by 8 bases, with 10 bases between the two germline ends. This CDR3 is 13 amino acids long. CDR3 protein: CASSLPSQDEQFF. In DNA form, the CDR3 reads TGTGCCAGCAGTTTACCTAGCCAGGATGAGCAGTTCTTC.

The chain has TRBV12-5 and TRBJ2-3, with D hard to call. The CDR3 is 13 amino acids. The V gene lost 4 bases and the J gene lost 0 bases, with 5 bases spanning the gap. Germline values: CDR1 LGHNT, CDR2 FRNRAP. The CDR3 sequence: CASGWQSTDTQYF. In nucleotides, the CDR3 is TGTGCTAGTGGTTGGCAGAGCACAGATACGCAGTATTTT.

The V gene is TRBV2, the J gene TRBJ2-5; tentatively, D is TRBD2 (5 bases). The CDR3 is 14 amino acids. The germline CDR1 and CDR2 sequences are SNHLY and FYNNEI. The V end was cut by 7 bases, the J end by 2 bases, with 14 bases between. Here the CDR3 DNA reads TGTGCCAGCACCGGAGGACTTCCACAAGAGACCCAGTACTTC. Protein sequence: CASTGGLPQETQYF.

The gene calls are TRBV2 and TRBJ2-2; 7 bases match TRBD1. Trimming removed 6 bases from V and 0 bases from J; junction bases left unmatched: 7. The CDR3 loop spans 16 amino acids. Germline V lookup: CDR1 SNHLY, CDR2 FYNNEI. The CDR3 region is CASSRSTGTNTGELFF. CDR3 sequence (DNA): TGTGCCAGCAGCCGTTCGACAGGGACGAACACCGGGGAGCTGTTTTTT.

This chain joins TRBV19 and TRBJ1-2; no definite D call. Germline V lookup: CDR1 LNHDA, CDR2 SQIVND (reference sequence). The CDR3 contains 12 residues. V shed 5 bases and J shed 4 bases, with 8 bases lying between them. In nucleotides, the CDR3 is TGTGCCAGTAGTGCGAGAAGCTATGGCTACACCTTC. Translated: CASSARSYGYTF.

This chain links TRBV7-8 with TRBJ1-1; 7 nucleotides align to TRBD1. V shed 0 bases and J 5 bases; nucleotides not matched to a gene: 6. The germline CDR1 and CDR2 sequences are SGHVS and FQNEAQ. The length of the CDR3 is 15 residues. The DNA for the CDR3 is TGTGCCAGCAGCTTAGCGGGAAACAGGGGTACTGAAGCTTTCTTT. This sequence encodes CASSLAGNRGTEAFF. Supplemented by reference TRBV7-8 and TRBJ1-1, the full variable domain reads GAGVSQSPRYKVAKRGQDVALRCDPISGHVSLFWYQQALGQGPEFLTYFQNEAQLDKSGLPSDRFFAERPEGSVSTLKIQRTQQEDSAVYLCASSLAGNRGTEAFFGQGTRLTVV.

The chain employs TRBV24-1 and TRBJ1-2, with 11 bases matching TRBD1. V dropped 1 base and J dropped 3; count of bases not matched to a gene: 12. From germline, CDR1 is KGHDR and CDR2 SFDVKD. The CDR3 contains 19 residues. This CDR3 is CATSDFTGQGADDYYGYTF. CDR3 bases: TGTGCCACCAGTGATTTCACAGGACAGGGGGCGGATGATTACTATGGCTACACCTTC.

The V call is TRBV9, the J call TRBJ1-3; the D gene is possibly TRBD1 (6 bases). V was clipped by 4 bases and J by 2 bases, with 7 bases between them. The length of the CDR3 is 13 residues. CDR1 and CDR2 (germline): SGDLS, YYNGEE. The CDR3 DNA reads as TGTGCCAGCAGCACAGGGCCTGGAAACACCATATATTTT. It encodes CASSTGPGNTIYF.

This clone was detected only once. The chain has TRBV7-2 and TRBJ2-1; D is undetermined. This CDR3 has 15 amino acids. Germline lookup yields CDR1 SGHTA and CDR2 FQGNSA. V was trimmed by 5 bases and J by 0 bases, leaving 11 bases between them. CDR3 region: CASSEALSSYNEQFF. For the CDR3, the DNA is TGTGCCAGCAGCGAAGCCTTAAGCTCCTACAATGAGCAGTTCTTC.

This clone was recorded once. This chain connects TRBV7-8 to TRBJ2-5, with TRBD1 matching 7 bases. Germline-derived CDR1 and CDR2 are SGHVS and FQNEAQ. The CDR3 is made up of 18 amino acids. V was clipped by 6 bases and J by 0 bases; unmatched bases: 16. CDR3 residues: CASRRTALGQRYQETQYF. For the CDR3, the DNA is TGTGCCAGCAGGCGTACTGCGCTGGGACAGAGGTACCAAGAGACCCAGTACTTC.

This CDR3 is CATIRSSGNTIYF. The CDR3 nucleotides read TGTGCCACTATAAGGAGCTCTGGAAACACCATATATTTT. The gene calls are TRBV28 and TRBJ1-3; no definite D call. Germline V lookup: CDR1 MDHEN, CDR2 SYDVKM. This CDR3 spans 13 amino acids. V was shortened by 10 bases and J by 0 bases, with 10 bases between the two germline ends.

The chain uses TRBV4-3 and TRBJ2-3; D not resolved. Germline CDR1 LGHNA, CDR2 YSLEER. The CDR3 spans 16 residues. The germline V and J ends were trimmed by 0 bases and 2 bases, with 12 bases remaining between them. The CDR3: CASSQDDSRYTDTQYF. In DNA form, the CDR3 reads TGCGCCAGCAGCCAAGACGATTCCCGGTACACAGATACGCAGTATTTT.

V usage is TRBV5-1 and J usage is TRBJ1-1; a weak D match, TRBD1 (6 bases). Trimming removed 4 bases from V and 1 base from J, with 14 bases in between. CDR3 length: 15 amino acids. Germline CDR1 SGHRS, CDR2 YFSETQ. The CDR3 sequence is CASSVLTGSNTEAFF. Here the CDR3 DNA reads TGCGCCAGCAGCGTCCTGACAGGATCGAACACTGAAGCTTTCTTT. The full variable domain, with the rest looked up from reference TRBV5-1 and TRBJ1-1, is KAGVTQTPRYLIKTRGQQVTLSCSPISGHRSVSWYQQTPGQGLQFLFEYFSETQRNKGNFPGRFSGRQFSNSRSEMNVSTLELGDSALYLCASSVLTGSNTEAFFGQGTRLTVV.

CDR3 loop: CASSPRDREASPLHF. The CDR3 DNA sequence: TGTGCCAGCAGCCCCAGGGACAGGGAGGCATCACCCCTCCACTTT. The rearrangement links TRBV9 to TRBJ1-6; 9 bases map to TRBD1. Germline V gene lookup returns CDR1 SGDLS and CDR2 YYNGEE. This CDR3 is built from 15 residues. V dropped 4 bases and J dropped 10; count of bases not matched to a gene: 9.

The chain combines TRBV18 with TRBJ2-6, with 10 bases matching TRBD1. The J segment lost 0 bases and the V segment lost 6 bases, leaving 8 bases of the junction unmatched. CDR1 and CDR2 (germline): KGHSH, LQKENI. CDR3 size: 18 residues. DNA of the CDR3: TGTGCCAGCTCTCCCCGGACAGGGGGAGGCTCTGGGGCCAACGTCCTGACTTTC. It codes for CASSPRTGGGSGANVLTF.

CDR3 protein: CASSPGHFSGNTIYF. In DNA form, the CDR3 reads TGTGCCAGTAGCCCGGGACACTTCTCTGGAAACACCATATATTTT. This chain links TRBV19 with TRBJ1-3, with a possible D match to TRBD1 (6 bases). The V gene lost 6 bases and the J gene lost 0 bases, with 12 bases spanning the gap. The CDR3 consists of 15 residues. The germline V gene has CDR1 LNHDA and CDR2 SQIVND (reference sequence).

The rearrangement joins TRBV6-2 or TRBV6-3 to TRBJ1-1; 9 bases map to TRBD1. CDR3 size: 13 residues. V gave up 2 bases and J gave up 14 bases; unmatched junction bases: 9. CDR1 is MNHEY and CDR2 is SVGEGT in the germline V gene. The CDR3 DNA sequence: TGTGCCAGCAGTTACGACGCTGGGACAGGGAACTTCTTT. The encoded protein is CASSYDAGTGNFF.

The gene calls are TRBV10-3 and TRBJ1-4; 8 nucleotides align to TRBD1. The CDR3 has 16 amino acids. Germline V gene lookup returns CDR1 ENHRY and CDR2 SYGVKD. V dropped 3 bases and J dropped 4; count of bases not matched to a gene: 7. CDR3 region: CAISETGQEINEKLFF. Written as DNA, the CDR3 is TGTGCCATCAGTGAAACGGGACAGGAGATTAATGAAAAACTGTTTTTT.

This clone was observed a single time. This chain joins TRBV29-1 and TRBJ1-3; D might be TRBD1 (6 bases). The CDR3 length is 15 residues. Per germline, CDR1 SQVTM and CDR2 ANQGSEA. Trimming left V 5 bases short and J 0 bases short, with 14 bases between. The CDR3 loop is CSVTGPLSSGNTIYF. The CDR3, as DNA: TGCAGCGTTACAGGGCCCTTGAGCTCTGGAAACACCATATATTTT.

V gene TRBV6-2 or TRBV6-3 combines with J gene TRBJ2-3; 9 bases are a match to TRBD1. V shed 5 bases and J 9 bases; nucleotides not matched to a gene: 6. The CDR3 is made up of 13 amino acids. The germline V gene encodes CDR1 MNHEY and CDR2 SVGEGT. In DNA, the CDR3 is TGTGCCAGCAGTCGACAGGGGGTTTGGACGCAGTATTTT. Translation: CASSRQGVWTQYF.